This TCR beta chain was captured in a study of T-cell reconstitution after alpha-beta-depleted transplantation in children. This CDR3 is built from 13 residues. The junction had 9 bases not matched to a gene; V was cut back by 5 bases and J by 6 bases. Looked up from germline, CDR1 is GTSNPN and CDR2 is SVGIG (reference sequence). This clonotype showed up many times. TCRbeta library construction was performed incorporating unique molecular identifiers. TCRdb processed the PCR reads anew with MiXCR; each CDR3 protein has one entry. The sample lists about 90,000 distinct CDR3 sequences, about 8% seen once, with just under 7% in the top ten.

The chain uses TRBV30 and TRBJ2-7; 8 bases match TRBD2. Sample: PBMCs from the stem cell graft donor, taken from the stem cell graft. This TCR was recovered from a human donor who donated a stem cell graft to a child with congenital amegakaryocytic thrombocytopenia. This chain's CDR3 is CAWDTGRAGEQYF. The CDR3 DNA reads as TGTGCCTGGGATACCGGGAGGGCCGGCGAGCAGTACTTC.